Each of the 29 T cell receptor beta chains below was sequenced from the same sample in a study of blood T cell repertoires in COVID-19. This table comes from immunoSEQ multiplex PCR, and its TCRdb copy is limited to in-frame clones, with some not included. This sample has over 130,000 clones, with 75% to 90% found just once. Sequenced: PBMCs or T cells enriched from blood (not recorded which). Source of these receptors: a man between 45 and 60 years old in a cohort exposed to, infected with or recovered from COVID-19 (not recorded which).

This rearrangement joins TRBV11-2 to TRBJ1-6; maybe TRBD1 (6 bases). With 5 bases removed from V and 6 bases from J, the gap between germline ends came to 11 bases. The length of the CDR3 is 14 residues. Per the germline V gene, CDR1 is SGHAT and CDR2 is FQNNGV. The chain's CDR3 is CASSGGRTNSPLHF. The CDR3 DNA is TGTGCCAGCAGCGGGGGCCGTACTAATTCACCCCTCCACTTT.

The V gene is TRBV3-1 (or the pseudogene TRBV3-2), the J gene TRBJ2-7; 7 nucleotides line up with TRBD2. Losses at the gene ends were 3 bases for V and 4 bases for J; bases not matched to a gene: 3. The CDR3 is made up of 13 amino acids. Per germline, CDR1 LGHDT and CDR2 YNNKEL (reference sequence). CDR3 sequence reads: CASSQDGRYEQYF. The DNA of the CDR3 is TGTGCCAGCAGCCAGGACGGGAGGTACGAGCAGTACTTC.

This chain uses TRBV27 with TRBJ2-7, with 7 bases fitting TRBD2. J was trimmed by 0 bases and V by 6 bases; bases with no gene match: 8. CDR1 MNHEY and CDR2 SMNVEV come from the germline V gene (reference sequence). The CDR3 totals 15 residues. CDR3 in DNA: TGTGCCAGCAGCACCGTGGGGGGGGGCTCCTACGAGCAGTACTTC. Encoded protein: CASSTVGGGSYEQYF.

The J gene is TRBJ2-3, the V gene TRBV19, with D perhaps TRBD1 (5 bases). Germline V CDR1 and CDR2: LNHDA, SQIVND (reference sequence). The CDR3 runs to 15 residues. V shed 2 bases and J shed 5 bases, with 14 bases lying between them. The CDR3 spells CASSIQGLVGDTQYF. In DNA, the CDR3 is TGTGCCAGTAGTATACAGGGTTTAGTCGGAGATACGCAGTATTTT.

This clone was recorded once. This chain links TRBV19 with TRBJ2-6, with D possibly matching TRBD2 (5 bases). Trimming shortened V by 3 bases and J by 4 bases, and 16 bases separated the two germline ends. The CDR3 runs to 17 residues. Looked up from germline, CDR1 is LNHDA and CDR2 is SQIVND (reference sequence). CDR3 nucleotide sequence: TGTGCCAGTAGTATCGAGGGTAGGCGATCCGGGGCCAACGTCCTGACTTTC. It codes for CASSIEGRRSGANVLTF.

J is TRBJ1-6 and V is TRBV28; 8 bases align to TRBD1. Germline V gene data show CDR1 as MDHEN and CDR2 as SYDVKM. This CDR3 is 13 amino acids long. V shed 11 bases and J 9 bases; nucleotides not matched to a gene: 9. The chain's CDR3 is CASAGGEVSPLHF. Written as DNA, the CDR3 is TGTGCCTCCGCAGGGGGCGAGGTTTCACCCCTCCACTTT.

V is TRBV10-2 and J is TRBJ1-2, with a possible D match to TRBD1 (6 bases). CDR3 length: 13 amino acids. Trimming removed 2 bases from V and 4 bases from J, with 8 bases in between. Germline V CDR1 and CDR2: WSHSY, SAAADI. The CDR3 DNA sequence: TGCGCCAGCAGTGAGGGCAGGGGCTATGGCTACACCTTC. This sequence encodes CASSEGRGYGYTF.

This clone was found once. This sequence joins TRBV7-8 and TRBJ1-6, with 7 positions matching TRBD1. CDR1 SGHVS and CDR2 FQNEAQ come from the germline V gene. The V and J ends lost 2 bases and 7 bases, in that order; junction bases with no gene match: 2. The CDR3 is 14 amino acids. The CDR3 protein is CASSLNRGNSPLHF. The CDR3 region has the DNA TGTGCCAGCAGCTTAAACAGGGGCAATTCACCCCTCCACTTT.

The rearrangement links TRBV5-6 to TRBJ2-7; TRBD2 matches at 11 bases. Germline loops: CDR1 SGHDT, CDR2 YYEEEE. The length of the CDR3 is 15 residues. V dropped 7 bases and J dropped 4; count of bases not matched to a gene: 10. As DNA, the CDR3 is TGTGCCAGCCGCCGTACTCTAGCGGGGGGTTACGAGCAGTACTTC. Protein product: CASRRTLAGGYEQYF.

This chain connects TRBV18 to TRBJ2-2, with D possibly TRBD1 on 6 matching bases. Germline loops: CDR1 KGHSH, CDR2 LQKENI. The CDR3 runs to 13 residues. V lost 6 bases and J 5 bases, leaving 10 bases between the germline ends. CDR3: CASSWGQTGELFF. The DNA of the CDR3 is TGTGCCAGCTCCTGGGGGCAGACCGGGGAGCTGTTTTTT. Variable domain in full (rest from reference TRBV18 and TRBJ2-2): NAGVMQNPRHLVRRRGQEARLRCSPMKGHSHVYWYRQLPEEGLKFMVYLQKENIIDESGMPKERFSAEFPKEGPSILRIQQVVRGDSAAYFCASSWGQTGELFFGEGSRLTVL.

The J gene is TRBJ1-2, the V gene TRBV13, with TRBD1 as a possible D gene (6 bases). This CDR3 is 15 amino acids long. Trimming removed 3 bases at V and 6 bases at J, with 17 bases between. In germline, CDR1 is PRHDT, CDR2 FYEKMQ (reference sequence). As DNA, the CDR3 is TGTGCCAGCAGCTTTTATTTACAGGGATTCCATGGCTACACCTTC. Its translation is CASSFYLQGFHGYTF.

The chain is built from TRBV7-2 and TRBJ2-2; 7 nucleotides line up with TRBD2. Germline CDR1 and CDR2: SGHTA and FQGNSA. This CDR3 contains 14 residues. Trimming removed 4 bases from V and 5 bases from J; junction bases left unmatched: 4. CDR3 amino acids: CASSSGLVTGELFF. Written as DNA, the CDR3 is TGTGCCAGCAGCTCAGGACTAGTAACCGGGGAGCTGTTTTTT.

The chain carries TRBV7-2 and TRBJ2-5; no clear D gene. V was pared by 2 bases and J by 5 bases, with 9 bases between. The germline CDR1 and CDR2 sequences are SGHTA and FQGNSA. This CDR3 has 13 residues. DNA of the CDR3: TGTGCCAGCAGCTTAAACTACCGGGAGACCCAGTACTTC. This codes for CASSLNYRETQYF.

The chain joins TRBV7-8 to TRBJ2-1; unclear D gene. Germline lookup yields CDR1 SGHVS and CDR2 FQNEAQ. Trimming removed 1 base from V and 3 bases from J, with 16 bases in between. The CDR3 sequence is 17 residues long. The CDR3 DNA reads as TGTGCCAGCAGCTTAGGCCCCTATAGCCGAGGCTACAATGAGCAGTTCTTC. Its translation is CASSLGPYSRGYNEQFF.

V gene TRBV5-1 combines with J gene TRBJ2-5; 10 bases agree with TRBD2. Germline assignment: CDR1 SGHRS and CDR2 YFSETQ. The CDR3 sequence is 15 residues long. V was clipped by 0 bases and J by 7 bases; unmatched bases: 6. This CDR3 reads CASSLATSGAGTQYF. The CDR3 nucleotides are TGCGCCAGCAGCTTGGCTACTAGCGGGGCAGGGACCCAGTACTTC.

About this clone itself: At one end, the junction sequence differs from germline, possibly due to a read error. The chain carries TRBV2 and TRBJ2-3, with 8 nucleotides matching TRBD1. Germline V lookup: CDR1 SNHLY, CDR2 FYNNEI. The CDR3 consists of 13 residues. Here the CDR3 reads CATGTGFTYTQYF. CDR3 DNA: TGTGCCACCGGGACAGGCTTCACATATACGCAGTATTTT.

DNA for the CDR3: TGTGCCAGCAGCCAGAGCCCTGGGGGGGCTAACACCGGGGAGCTGTTTTTT. Residues: CASSQSPGGANTGELFF. The chain joins TRBV7-6 to TRBJ2-2; possibly TRBD2 for D (7 bases). This CDR3 comprises 17 residues. Per germline, CDR1 SGHVS and CDR2 FNYEAQ. Trimming took off 5 bases at V and 2 bases at J, with 18 bases between the two ends.

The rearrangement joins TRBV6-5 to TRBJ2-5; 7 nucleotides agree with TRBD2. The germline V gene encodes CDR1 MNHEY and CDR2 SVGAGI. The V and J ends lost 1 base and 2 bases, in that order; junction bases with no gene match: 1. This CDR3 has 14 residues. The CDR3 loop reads CASSYFGGQETQYF. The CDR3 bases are TGTGCCAGCAGTTACTTCGGGGGGCAAGAGACCCAGTACTTC.

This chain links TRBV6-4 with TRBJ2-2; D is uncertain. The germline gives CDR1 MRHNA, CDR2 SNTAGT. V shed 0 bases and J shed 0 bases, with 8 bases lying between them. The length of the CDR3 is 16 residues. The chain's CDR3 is CASSDSLQTNTGELFF. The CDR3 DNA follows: TGTGCCAGCAGTGACTCCCTACAGACGAACACCGGGGAGCTGTTTTTT.

CDR3 bases: TGTGCCAGCAGTGGTACTTCAAACTATGGCTACACCTTC. Its protein product is CASSGTSNYGYTF. This chain connects TRBV12-3 or TRBV12-4 to TRBJ1-2; D call uncertain. V was pared by 5 bases and J by 2 bases, with 9 bases between. This CDR3 contains 13 residues.

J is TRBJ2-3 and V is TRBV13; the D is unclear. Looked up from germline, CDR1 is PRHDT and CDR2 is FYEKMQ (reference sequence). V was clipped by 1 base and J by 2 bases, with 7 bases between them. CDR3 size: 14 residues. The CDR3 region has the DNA TGTGCCAGCAGCTTAGCGGTCCCCACAGATACGCAGTATTTT. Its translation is CASSLAVPTDTQYF.

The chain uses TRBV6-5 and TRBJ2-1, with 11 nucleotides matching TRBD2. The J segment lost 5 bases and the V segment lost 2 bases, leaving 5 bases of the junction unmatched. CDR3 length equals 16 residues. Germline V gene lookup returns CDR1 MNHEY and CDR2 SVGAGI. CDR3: CASSYHLAGGHNEQFF. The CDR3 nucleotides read TGTGCCAGCAGTTACCACCTAGCGGGAGGACACAATGAGCAGTTCTTC.

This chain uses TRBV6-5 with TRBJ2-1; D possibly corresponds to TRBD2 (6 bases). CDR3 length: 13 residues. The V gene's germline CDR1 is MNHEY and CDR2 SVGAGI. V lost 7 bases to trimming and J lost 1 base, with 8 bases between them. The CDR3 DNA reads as TGTGCCAGCACTCGGGGGTCCTACAATGAGCAGTTCTTC. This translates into CASTRGSYNEQFF.

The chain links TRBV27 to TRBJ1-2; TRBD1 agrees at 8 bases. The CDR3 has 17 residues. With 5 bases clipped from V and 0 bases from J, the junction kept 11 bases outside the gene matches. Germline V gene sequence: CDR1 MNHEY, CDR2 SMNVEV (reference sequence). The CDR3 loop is CASSRTGGTFTNYGYTF. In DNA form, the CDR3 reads TGTGCCAGCAGTCGCACAGGGGGAACCTTTACTAACTATGGCTACACCTTC.

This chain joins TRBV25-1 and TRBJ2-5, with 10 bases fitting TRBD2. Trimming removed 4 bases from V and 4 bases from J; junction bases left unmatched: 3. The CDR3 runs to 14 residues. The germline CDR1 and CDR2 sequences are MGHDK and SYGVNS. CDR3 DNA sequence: TGTGCCAGCAGTGCTAGCGGGAGAGGAGAGACCCAGTACTTC. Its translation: CASSASGRGETQYF.

The CDR3 sequence: CASSYGLATYNEQFF. In DNA form, the CDR3 reads TGTGCCAGCAGCTACGGACTAGCAACATACAATGAGCAGTTCTTC. This chain links TRBV11-2 with TRBJ2-1, with TRBD2 identical over 8 bases. Per germline, CDR1 SGHAT and CDR2 FQNNGV. The V and J ends lost 4 bases and 4 bases, in that order; junction bases with no gene match: 6. The CDR3 sequence is 15 residues long.

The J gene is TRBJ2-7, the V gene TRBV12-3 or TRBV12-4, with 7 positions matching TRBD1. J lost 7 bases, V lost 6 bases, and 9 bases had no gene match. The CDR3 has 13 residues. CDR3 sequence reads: CASRGQLIGEQYF. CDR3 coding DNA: TGTGCCAGCAGGGGACAGCTGATAGGGGAGCAGTACTTC.

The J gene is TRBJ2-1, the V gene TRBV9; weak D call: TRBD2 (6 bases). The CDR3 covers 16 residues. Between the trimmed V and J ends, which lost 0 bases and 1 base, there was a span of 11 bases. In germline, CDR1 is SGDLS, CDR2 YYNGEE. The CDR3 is CASSVALGGSYNEQFF. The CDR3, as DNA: TGTGCCAGCAGCGTAGCTCTGGGGGGATCCTACAATGAGCAGTTCTTC.

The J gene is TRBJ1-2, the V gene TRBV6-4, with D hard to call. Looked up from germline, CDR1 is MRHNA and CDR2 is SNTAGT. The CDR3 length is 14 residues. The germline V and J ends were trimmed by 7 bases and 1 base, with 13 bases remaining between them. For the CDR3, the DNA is TGTGCCAGCAAGCAGGAGACTAATAACTATGGCTACACCTTC. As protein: CASKQETNNYGYTF.